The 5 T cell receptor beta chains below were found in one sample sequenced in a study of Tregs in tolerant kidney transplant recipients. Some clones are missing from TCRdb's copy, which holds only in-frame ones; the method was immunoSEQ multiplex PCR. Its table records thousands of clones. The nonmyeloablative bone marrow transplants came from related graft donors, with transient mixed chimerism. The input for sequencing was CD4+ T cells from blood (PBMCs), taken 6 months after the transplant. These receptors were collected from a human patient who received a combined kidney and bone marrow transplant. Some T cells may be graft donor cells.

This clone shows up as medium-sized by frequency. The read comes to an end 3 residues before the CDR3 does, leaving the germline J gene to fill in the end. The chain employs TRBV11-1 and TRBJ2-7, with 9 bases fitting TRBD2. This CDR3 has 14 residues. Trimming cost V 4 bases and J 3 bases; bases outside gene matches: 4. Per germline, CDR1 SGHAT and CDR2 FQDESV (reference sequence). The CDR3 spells CASSWTSDLYEQYF. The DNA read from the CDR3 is TGTGCCAGCAGCTGGACTAGCGACCTCTACGAG.

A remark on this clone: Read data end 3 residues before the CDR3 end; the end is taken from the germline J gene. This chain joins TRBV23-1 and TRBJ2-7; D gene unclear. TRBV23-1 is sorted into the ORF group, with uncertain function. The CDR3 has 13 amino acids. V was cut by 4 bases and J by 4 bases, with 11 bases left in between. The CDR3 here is CASSRAESYEQYF. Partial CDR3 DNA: TGCGCCAGCAGTCGCGCGGAAAGTTACGAG.

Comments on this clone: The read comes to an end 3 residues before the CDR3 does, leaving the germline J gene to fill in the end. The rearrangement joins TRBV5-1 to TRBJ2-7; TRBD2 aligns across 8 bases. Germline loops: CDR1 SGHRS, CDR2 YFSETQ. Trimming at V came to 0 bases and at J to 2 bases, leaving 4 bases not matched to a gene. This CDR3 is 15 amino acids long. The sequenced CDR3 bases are TGCGCCAGCAGCTTGGCCCCAGCGGGAGCCTACGAG. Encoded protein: CASSLAPAGAYE. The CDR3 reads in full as CASSLAPAGAYEQYF.

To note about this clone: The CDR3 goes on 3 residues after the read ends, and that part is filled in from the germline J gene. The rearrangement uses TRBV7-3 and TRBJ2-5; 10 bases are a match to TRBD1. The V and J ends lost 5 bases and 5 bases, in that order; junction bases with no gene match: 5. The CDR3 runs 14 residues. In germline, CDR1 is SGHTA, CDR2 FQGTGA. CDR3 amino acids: CASSRTGGGETQYF. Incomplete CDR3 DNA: TGTGCCAGCAGCAGGACAGGGGGAGGGGAGACC.

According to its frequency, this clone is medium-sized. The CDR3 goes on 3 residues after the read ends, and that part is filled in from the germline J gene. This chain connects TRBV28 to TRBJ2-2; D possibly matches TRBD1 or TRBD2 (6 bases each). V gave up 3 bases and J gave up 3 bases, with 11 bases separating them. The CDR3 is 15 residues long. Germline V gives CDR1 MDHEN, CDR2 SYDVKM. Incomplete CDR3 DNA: TGTGCCAGCAGTTTTGGAGGGGGTGACACCGGGGAG. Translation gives CASSFGGGDTGE. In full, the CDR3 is CASSFGGGDTGELFF.